This TCR beta chain was observed in a study of T cell repertoires in aging, cancer and after chemotherapy. TCR beta rearrangements were amplified from peripheral blood genomic DNA. A mixed TRB-A/B primer pool amplified rearranged TRB by multiplex touch-down PCR. TCRdb called the multiplex PCR reads again in MiXCR, with one record for every CDR3 protein. This table holds around 10,000 distinct CDR3 sequences, around 40% found once. This clonotype was found a few times. The antigen is not known. Whole-study results and caveats: In cancer patients, declining TCR diversity with age involved lost richness and lost evenness.

Germline CDR1 is MNHNY and CDR2 is SVGAGI (reference sequence). CDR3 length equals 13 residues. V lost 7 bases and J 4 bases, leaving 14 bases between the germline ends. Sequencing input: blood. The receptor was isolated from a human donor in good health. V is TRBV6-6 and J is TRBJ2-7; D perhaps matches TRBD1 (5 bases). The CDR3 protein is CASMSDTPYEQYF. DNA for the CDR3: TGTGCCAGCATGTCGGACACCCCTTACGAGCAGTACTTC.